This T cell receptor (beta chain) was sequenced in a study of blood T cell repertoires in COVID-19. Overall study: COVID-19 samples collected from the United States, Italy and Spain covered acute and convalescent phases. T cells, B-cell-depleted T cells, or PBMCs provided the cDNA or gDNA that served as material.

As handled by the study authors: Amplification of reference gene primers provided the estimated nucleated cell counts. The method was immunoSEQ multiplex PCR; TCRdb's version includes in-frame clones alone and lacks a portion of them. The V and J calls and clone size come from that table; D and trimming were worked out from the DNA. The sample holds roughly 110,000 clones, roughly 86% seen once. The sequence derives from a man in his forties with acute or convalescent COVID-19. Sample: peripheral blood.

CDR3 protein: CASSIGNLGTNYGYTF. CDR3 nucleotide sequence: TGTGCCAGTAGTATCGGCAACCTCGGGACAAACTATGGCTACACCTTC. This chain uses TRBV19 with TRBJ1-2; tentatively, D is TRBD1 (6 bases). CDR3 length: 16 amino acids. Germline V lookup: CDR1 LNHDA, CDR2 SQIVND (reference sequence). V lost 3 bases to trimming and J lost 2 bases, with 16 bases between them.